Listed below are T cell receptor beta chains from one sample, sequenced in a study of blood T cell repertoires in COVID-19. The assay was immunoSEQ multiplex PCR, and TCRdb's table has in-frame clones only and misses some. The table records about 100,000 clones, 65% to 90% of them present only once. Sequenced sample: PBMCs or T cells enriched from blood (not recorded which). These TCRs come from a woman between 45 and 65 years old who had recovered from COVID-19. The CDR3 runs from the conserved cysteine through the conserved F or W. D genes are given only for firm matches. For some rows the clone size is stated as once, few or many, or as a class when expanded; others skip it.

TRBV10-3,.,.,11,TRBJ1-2,CAIWDLYGYTF,TGTGCCATTTGGGACTTGTATGGCTACACCTTC
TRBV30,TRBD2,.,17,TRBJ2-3,CAWSVLRTSGGSDTQYF,TGTGCCTGGAGTGTACTTAGGACTAGCGGGGGCTCAGATACGCAGTATTTT
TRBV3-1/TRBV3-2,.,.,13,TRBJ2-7,CASSQALGLEQYF,TGTGCCAGCAGCCAAGCACTGGGACTCGAGCAGTACTTC
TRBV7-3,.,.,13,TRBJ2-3,CASSLIVSDTQYF,TGTGCCAGCAGCTTAATAGTTTCAGATACGCAGTATTTT
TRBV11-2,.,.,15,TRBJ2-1,CASSLSGQPSGEQFF,TGTGCCAGCAGCTTATCTGGACAGCCCTCCGGTGAGCAGTTCTTC
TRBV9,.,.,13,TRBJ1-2,CASSVTGNYGYTF,TGTGCCAGCAGCGTCACGGGGAACTATGGCTACACCTTC
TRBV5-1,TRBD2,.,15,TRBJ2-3,CASSVSGGDTDTQYF,TGCGCCAGCAGCGTCAGCGGGGGCGACACAGATACGCAGTATTTT
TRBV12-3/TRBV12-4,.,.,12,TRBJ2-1,CASSSSFNEQFF,TGTGCCAGCAGTTCCTCCTTTAATGAGCAGTTCTTC
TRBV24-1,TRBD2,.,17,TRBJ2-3,CATSGLAGARLGSTQYF,TGTGCCACCAGTGGGCTAGCGGGAGCCAGGCTAGGTAGTACGCAGTATTTT
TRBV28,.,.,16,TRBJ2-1,CASSPPRVRGYNEQFF,TGTGCCAGCAGTCCTCCTCGAGTGAGAGGTTACAATGAGCAGTTCTTC
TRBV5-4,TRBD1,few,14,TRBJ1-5,CASSIQGRDQPQHF,TGTGCCAGCAGCATACAGGGGAGAGATCAGCCCCAGCATTTT
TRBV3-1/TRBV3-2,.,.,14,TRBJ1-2,CASVSTSGNYGYTF,TGTGCCAGCGTGTCGACATCGGGGAACTATGGCTACACCTTC
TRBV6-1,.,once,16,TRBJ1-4,CASSESRQPTNEKLFF,TGTGCCAGCAGTGAAAGCAGGCAGCCAACTAATGAAAAACTGTTTTTT
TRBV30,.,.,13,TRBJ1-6,CAWKPSYNSPLHF,TGTGCCTGGAAGCCCTCCTATAATTCACCCCTCCACTTT
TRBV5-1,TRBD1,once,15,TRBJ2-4,CASSLNRGLRRIQYF,TGCGCCAGCAGCTTGAACAGGGGGCTCCGTCGGATTCAGTACTTC
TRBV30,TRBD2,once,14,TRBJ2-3,CAWDSSGSGDTQYF,TGTGCCTGGGATTCTAGCGGGAGTGGAGATACGCAGTATTTT
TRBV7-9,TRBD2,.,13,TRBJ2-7,CASSLTSGYEQYF,TGTGCCAGCAGCCTCACTAGCGGCTACGAGCAGTACTTC
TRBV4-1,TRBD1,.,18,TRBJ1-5,CASSQGGQGRISNQPQHF,TGCGCCAGCAGCCAAGGGGGACAGGGGCGAATTAGCAATCAGCCCCAGCATTTT
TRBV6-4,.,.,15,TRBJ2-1,CASSDGGKTYNEQFF,TGTGCCAGCAGTGACGGGGGCAAAACCTACAATGAGCAGTTCTTC
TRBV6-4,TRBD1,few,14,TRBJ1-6,CASSDSTGNSPLHF,TGTGCCAGCAGTGACTCGACAGGGAATTCACCCCTCCACTTT
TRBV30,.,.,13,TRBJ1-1,CAWRTGLNTEAFF,TGTGCCTGGAGGACGGGACTAAACACTGAAGCTTTCTTT
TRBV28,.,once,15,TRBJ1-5,CASSPSVDSPQPQHF,TGTGCCAGCAGTCCCTCCGTGGACAGTCCCCAGCCCCAGCATTTT
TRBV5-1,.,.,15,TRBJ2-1,CASSSQAESYNEQFF,TGCGCCAGCAGCTCCCAAGCGGAGTCCTACAATGAGCAGTTCTTC
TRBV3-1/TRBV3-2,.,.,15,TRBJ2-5,CASSQGSGGEETQYF,TGTGCCAGCAGCCAAGGGTCCGGGGGAGAAGAGACCCAGTACTTC
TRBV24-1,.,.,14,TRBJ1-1,CATSVGGGNTEAFF,TGTGCCACCAGTGTAGGGGGTGGGAACACTGAAGCTTTCTTT
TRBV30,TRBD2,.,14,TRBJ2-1,CAWKSSGGAGEQFF,TGTGCCTGGAAGTCTAGCGGGGGGGCCGGCGAGCAGTTCTTC
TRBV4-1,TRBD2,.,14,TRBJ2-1,CASSLRGVDNEQFF,TGCGCCAGCAGCTTGCGGGGGGTGGACAATGAGCAGTTCTTC
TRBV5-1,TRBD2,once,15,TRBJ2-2,CASSLLAGDTGELFF,TGCGCCAGCAGCTTACTAGCGGGAGACACCGGGGAGCTGTTTTTT
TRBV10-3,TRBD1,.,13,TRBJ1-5,CAISPDRGEPQHF,TGTGCCATCAGCCCCGACAGGGGAGAGCCCCAGCATTTT
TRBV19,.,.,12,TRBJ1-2,CASSIEAYGYTF,TGTGCCAGTAGTATTGAGGCGTATGGCTACACCTTC
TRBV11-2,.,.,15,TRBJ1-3,CASSPLDQPGNTIYF,TGTGCCAGCAGCCCCCTAGACCAACCTGGAAACACCATATATTTT
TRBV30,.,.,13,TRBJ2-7,CAWSENRDHEQYF,TGTGCCTGGAGTGAAAACAGGGACCACGAGCAGTACTTC